This T cell receptor beta chain was sequenced for a study of CDR3 diversity in severe acne. TCRdb passed the PCR reads through MiXCR, listing each CDR3 protein once. The table records about 76,000 distinct CDR3 sequences, around 53% of them present only once. There are a few counts of this clonotype. This CDR3 spans 13 amino acids. Germline CDR1 KGHDR, CDR2 SFDVKD. The trim removed 8 bases at V and 3 bases at J, leaving 6 bases unmatched. The origin of this receptor is a male donor in good health, without acne. The chain carries TRBV24-1 and TRBJ2-7; 7 nucleotides align to TRBD1. The sample comprised blood. The CDR3 DNA reads as TGTGCCACCAATGACGGGACAGACTACGAGCAGTACTTC. Protein sequence: CATNDGTDYEQYF.